The 18 T cell receptor beta chains presented below share a single source sample, sequenced in a study of T cells in tuberculosis. Measured with immunoSEQ multiplex PCR; TCRdb has only the in-frame clones, and not every one. The table lists roughly 28,000 clones, roughly 93% of them singletons, with less than 5.5% in the top ten. Sequenced material: PBMCs. These receptors originate from a donor aged 10-30 years with latent tuberculosis or without tuberculosis infection.

The chain links TRBV5-4 to TRBJ2-7; 7 positions match TRBD1. This CDR3 is built from 15 residues. V lost 5 bases and J lost 0; bases outside the gene matches: 8. Looked up from germline, CDR1 is SGHNT and CDR2 is YYREEE (reference sequence). Here the CDR3 DNA reads TGTGCCAGCAGGCCCGGGACAGCTACCTCCTACGAGCAGTACTTC. Its translation: CASRPGTATSYEQYF.

The chain links TRBV7-8 to TRBJ2-1; 13 positions agree with TRBD2. This CDR3 has 16 amino acids. V shed 4 bases and J 8 bases; nucleotides not matched to a gene: 8. In germline, CDR1 is SGHVS, CDR2 FQNEAQ. Written as DNA, the CDR3 is TGTGCCAGCAGCTGGGGACTAGCGGGAACGTGGGATGAGCAGTTCTTC. This sequence encodes CASSWGLAGTWDEQFF.

This clone was picked up one time. This chain connects TRBV10-3 to TRBJ2-7, with TRBD1 as a possible D gene (8 bases). This CDR3 contains 17 residues. V gave up 6 bases and J gave up 3 bases, with 24 bases separating them. The germline V gene has CDR1 ENHRY and CDR2 SYGVKD. The CDR3 region has the DNA TGTGCCATCAGCAAGTCGGGTACAGGGGGAGGGCTCTACGAGCAGTACTTC. Translating gives CAISKSGTGGGLYEQYF.

This chain links TRBV29-1 with TRBJ2-7, with 11 positions matching TRBD1. This CDR3 is built from 15 residues. The V and J ends lost 1 base and 7 bases, in that order; junction bases with no gene match: 9. Germline V gene sequence: CDR1 SQVTM, CDR2 ANQGSEA. CDR3 sequence: CSVEGRDRGFREQYF. The CDR3 DNA is TGCAGCGTTGAAGGCCGGGACAGGGGGTTTAGGGAGCAGTACTTC.

This sequence joins TRBV27 and TRBJ2-7; 9 bases match TRBD1. This CDR3 region has 14 residues. Germline-derived CDR1 and CDR2 are MNHEY and SMNVEV (reference sequence). Losses at the gene ends were 0 bases for V and 5 bases for J; bases not matched to a gene: 2. CDR3 region: CASSLSTGGNEQYF. CDR3 in DNA: TGTGCCAGCAGTTTATCGACAGGGGGTAACGAGCAGTACTTC.

The V gene is TRBV5-1, the J gene TRBJ1-1, with TRBD1 identical over 11 bases. V was clipped by 5 bases and J by 0 bases; unmatched bases: 6. Germline CDR1 and CDR2: SGHRS and YFSETQ. The CDR3 runs to 16 residues. CDR3: CASRVGQGAMNTEAFF. In DNA form, the CDR3 reads TGCGCCAGCAGAGTCGGACAGGGGGCAATGAACACTGAAGCTTTCTTT.

The rearrangement uses TRBV28 and TRBJ2-1; 10 nucleotides line up with TRBD2. Losses at the gene ends were 8 bases for V and 2 bases for J; bases not matched to a gene: 9. The V gene's germline CDR1 is MDHEN and CDR2 SYDVKM. The length of the CDR3 is 16 residues. The CDR3 loop reads CASLPSGSRAYNEQFF. DNA for the CDR3: TGTGCCAGCTTACCTAGCGGGAGTAGGGCCTACAATGAGCAGTTCTTC.

The V gene is TRBV5-5, the J gene TRBJ2-6, with D uncertain. Deletions cut 1 base from V and 0 bases from J, with 5 bases between. The CDR3 is made up of 15 amino acids. CDR1 and CDR2 from the germline V gene are SGHKS and YYEKEE (reference sequence). CDR3 amino acids: CASSLSYSGANVLTF. The CDR3, as DNA: TGTGCCAGCAGCTTGAGCTACTCTGGGGCCAACGTCCTGACTTTC. The whole variable domain, remainder taken from reference TRBV5-5 and TRBJ2-6, is DAGVTQSPTHLIKTRGQQVTLRCSPISGHKSVSWYQQVLGQGPQFIFQYYEKEERGRGNFPDRFSARQFPNYSSELNVNALLLGDSALYLCASSLSYSGANVLTFGAGSRLTVL.

The V call is TRBV28, the J call TRBJ1-2; D perhaps matches TRBD1 (6 bases). The length of the CDR3 is 13 residues. CDR1 is MDHEN, CDR2 SYDVKM, per germline. V lost 5 bases and J 3 bases, leaving 10 bases between the germline ends. The CDR3 coding sequence is TGTGCCAGCAGTGGGGACACATACTATGGCTACACCTTC. Residues: CASSGDTYYGYTF.

About this clone itself: A junction end diverges from the germline sequence, so it may reflect a read error. The chain carries TRBV28 and TRBJ1-4; 7 bases match TRBD1. The germline CDR1 and CDR2 sequences are MDHEN and SYDVKM. The CDR3 covers 12 residues. The CDR3 coding sequence is TGTGCCAGCAGCAGACACTCTGGACAGGCCCTTTTT. Protein: CASSRHSGQALF.

This clone was seen just once. The chain couples TRBV5-1 to TRBJ2-1, with 11 bases aligning to TRBD2. The germline V gene encodes CDR1 SGHRS and CDR2 YFSETQ. The length of the CDR3 is 17 residues. The V and J ends lost 3 bases and 7 bases, in that order; junction bases with no gene match: 12. The CDR3 is CASSSFSGRALRNEQFF. CDR3 sequence (DNA): TGCGCCAGCAGCTCATTTAGCGGGAGGGCCTTGAGAAATGAGCAGTTCTTC.

This chain uses TRBV5-1 with TRBJ1-1; no firm D call. CDR3 length: 14 amino acids. The V gene lost 0 bases and the J gene lost 1 base, with 7 bases spanning the gap. Germline values: CDR1 SGHRS, CDR2 YFSETQ. This CDR3 reads CASSLAGRNTEAFF. The CDR3 region has the DNA TGCGCCAGCAGCTTGGCCGGGAGGAACACTGAAGCTTTCTTT.

The chain uses TRBV7-6 and TRBJ2-5, with D unresolved. V was trimmed by 5 bases and J by 7 bases, leaving 14 bases between them. This CDR3 has 13 amino acids. Germline CDR1 reads SGHVS; CDR2 reads FNYEAQ. This CDR3 reads CASSPDRRGTQYF. The CDR3, as DNA: TGTGCCAGCAGCCCCGACCGCCGCGGGACCCAGTACTTC.

This chain joins TRBV5-1 and TRBJ1-5; unclear D gene. V shed 0 bases and J shed 6 bases, with 7 bases lying between them. Germline values: CDR1 SGHRS, CDR2 YFSETQ. This CDR3 has 13 residues. The CDR3 sequence: CASSLAAGQPQHF. CDR3 nucleotide sequence: TGCGCCAGCAGCTTGGCAGCGGGTCAGCCCCAGCATTTT.

The chain joins TRBV7-3 to TRBJ2-7; tentatively, D is TRBD2 (5 bases). Trimming cost V 2 bases and J 10 bases, with 18 bases left between them. Germline-derived CDR1 and CDR2 are SGHTA and FQGTGA. The CDR3 length is 14 residues. The DNA of the CDR3 is TGTGCCAGCAGCTTATCTCAGGACGGGGAATTCCAGTACTTC. Amino acid sequence: CASSLSQDGEFQYF.

The chain has TRBV19 and TRBJ2-1; D ambiguous. The CDR3 length is 12 residues. CDR1 and CDR2 (germline): LNHDA, SQIVND (reference sequence). The V gene lost 6 bases and the J gene lost 6 bases, with 9 bases spanning the gap. Here the CDR3 reads CASSWPRNEQFF. CDR3 sequence (DNA): TGTGCCAGTAGCTGGCCCCGCAATGAGCAGTTCTTC.

The gene calls are TRBV7-9 and TRBJ1-3; D is uncertain. This CDR3 is 13 amino acids long. Germline loops: CDR1 SEHNR, CDR2 FQNEAQ (reference sequence). V was trimmed by 8 bases and J by 6 bases, leaving 14 bases between them. The CDR3 loop is CASQEDPENTIYF. DNA for the CDR3: TGTGCCAGCCAGGAGGATCCCGAAAACACCATATATTTT.

The chain uses TRBV29-1 and TRBJ2-2; tentatively, D is TRBD2 (5 bases). The CDR3 spans 12 residues. From germline, CDR1 is SQVTM and CDR2 ANQGSEA. The V end was cut by 1 base, the J end by 6 bases, with 6 bases between. The CDR3 here is CSVEGGSGELFF. CDR3 DNA sequence: TGCAGCGTTGAAGGAGGGTCCGGGGAGCTGTTTTTT.